A single sample is the source of the 3 T cell receptor beta chains below, sequenced in a study of cytomegalovirus exposure and HLA in healthy donors. Clones were read by immunoSEQ multiplex PCR, and TCRdb kept only the in-frame ones, dropping some. The sample holds 250,000 to 300,000 clones; just over 85% are singletons and the top ten take 0.95% to 1.1%. The sample consisted of PBMCs. The origin of the receptors is a woman younger than 30 in good health and CMV-seronegative.

V and J are TRBV4-2 and TRBJ2-3, with TRBD2 identical over 13 bases. Germline V lookup: CDR1 LGHNA, CDR2 YNFKEQ. The J segment lost 2 bases and the V segment lost 4 bases, leaving 3 bases of the junction unmatched. The CDR3 covers 16 residues. The CDR3 bases are TGTGCCAGCAGCCGCGGACTAGCGGGAGACACAGATACGCAGTATTTT. This sequence encodes CASSRGLAGDTDTQYF.

J is TRBJ2-6 and V is TRBV28; 7 bases line up with TRBD1. Trimming at V came to 8 bases and at J to 6 bases, leaving 10 bases not matched to a gene. In germline, CDR1 is MDHEN, CDR2 SYDVKM. The CDR3 spans 15 residues. CDR3 nucleotides: TGTGCCAGCGGAACCCACAGGGGCTTGGCCAACGTCCTGACTTTC. This encodes CASGTHRGLANVLTF.

The chain links TRBV4-3 to TRBJ1-2; D unclear. The CDR3 is 18 amino acids. Germline V gives CDR1 LGHNA, CDR2 YSLEER. Trimming pared 0 bases from V and 8 bases from J, leaving 25 bases between. This CDR3 is CASSQDPRAAGAAGGYTF. The CDR3 DNA is TGCGCCAGCAGCCAAGACCCGAGGGCGGCAGGCGCGGCGGGGGGCTACACCTTC.